This T cell receptor (beta chain) was retrieved from a study of vaccination effects on CD4 cells after COVID-19. At the level of the study: Following the second dose by a median of 72 days, the post-vaccine samples were obtained.

Having been cultured for less than 13 days, the cells underwent CD4+ T cell isolation. Convalescent patients had PCR-confirmed SARS-CoV-2 infection between March and December 2020. Two doses of BNT162b2 or mRNA-1273 vaccine were administered to participants. The length of the CDR3 is 14 residues. Per germline, CDR1 KGHDR and CDR2 SFDVKD. With 6 bases clipped from V and 0 bases from J, the junction kept 2 bases outside the gene matches. The table came from immunoSEQ multiplex PCR; TCRdb's copy has only in-frame clones and leaves some out. The repertoire holds tens of thousands of clones, with about 68% as singletons. Comments on this clone: Its antigen remains unknown.

V gene TRBV24-1 combines with J gene TRBJ1-2; 8 nucleotides line up with TRBD1. The sequencing here drew on CD4+ T cells from PBMCs cultured without peptide, taken after COVID-19 vaccination. This sequence was found in a human donor who had a prior SARS-CoV-2 infection. In DNA form, the CDR3 reads TGTGCCACCAGTACAGGGGGGACTAACTATGGCTACACCTTC. The encoded protein is CATSTGGTNYGYTF.